This is a list of T cell receptor beta chains from one sample in a study of spatial heterogeneity in lung cancer. TCRdb fed the 5' RACE reads into MiXCR, producing one record per CDR3 protein. Of about 21,000 distinct CDR3 sequences listed, under 3.5% were seen once; the top ten hold approximately 7.7%. Here the sequenced sample was lung tumor tissue, taken at surgery. These receptors all stem from a male donor with early-stage non-small cell lung cancer. Each CDR3 is given with its conserved first and last residue. The D gene is left open where the match is weak. Only some rows state a clone size, as once, few, many or a class for expanded clones.

many	TRBV5-1	TRBJ2-3	17	.	TGCGCCAGCAGCCCCGTCAACCGAATTACTAGCACAGATACGCAGTATTTT	CASSPVNRITSTDTQYF
many	TRBV9	TRBJ1-5	15	.	TGTGCCAGCAGCCCGAGAGGGGGTAACAATCAGCCCCAGCATTTT	CASSPRGGNNQPQHF
medium-sized	TRBV20-1	TRBJ2-1	11	.	TGCAGTGCTAGCGGGACTCTCGAGCAGTTCTTC	CSASGTLEQFF
many	TRBV5-5	TRBJ1-1	14	.	TGTGCCAGCAGCCCGACAGAATTGAACACTGAAGCTTTCTTT	CASSPTELNTEAFF
many	TRBV29-1	TRBJ2-3	19	TRBD2	TGCAGCGTTGAAGATTGGTCTAGCGGGAGTAGGGTGACAACAGATACGCAGTATTTT	CSVEDWSSGSRVTTDTQYF
many	TRBV12-5	TRBJ1-5	16	.	TGTGCTAGTGGTTTCGGGGGGGGAGATAGCAATCAGCCCCAGCATTTT	CASGFGGGDSNQPQHF
many	TRBV29-1	TRBJ2-7	11	.	TGCAGCGTTGAAGACCCCCCCGAGCAGTACTTC	CSVEDPPEQYF
medium-sized	TRBV7-2	TRBJ1-6	18	.	TGTGCCAGCAGCTCCCCAATTGACAGGACTACCTATAATTCACCCCTCCACTTT	CASSSPIDRTTYNSPLHF
many	TRBV7-2	TRBJ1-2	14	TRBD1	TGTGCCAGCAGCTTAGGACAGGGGGCTTATGGCTACACCTTC	CASSLGQGAYGYTF
many	TRBV27	TRBJ2-5	15	.	TGTGCCAGCAGTTTAGGGCGCGGGGCGCCCGAGACCCAGTACTTC	CASSLGRGAPETQYF
many	TRBV13	TRBJ2-3	15	TRBD2	TGTGCCAGCAGCTCCACTAGCGGGAGCGCAGATACGCAGTATTTT	CASSSTSGSADTQYF
many	TRBV7-8	TRBJ2-3	20	TRBD1	TGTGCCAGCAGCTTCCAGGACAGGTTGCGTTTCGGGGCCACGGCAGATACGCAGTATTTT	CASSFQDRLRFGATADTQYF
many	TRBV18	TRBJ2-7	15	TRBD1	TGTGCCAGCTCACCGACAACAGGGGACCTCTACGAGCAGTACTTC	CASSPTTGDLYEQYF
many	TRBV12-5	TRBJ2-2	15	TRBD2	TGTGCTAGTGGTCCAGGGGGACTAGCGACCGGGGAGCTGTTTTTT	CASGPGGLATGELFF
many	TRBV29-1	TRBJ2-3	19	TRBD2	TGCAGCGTTGAAGTGGGTGATGGGACTAGCGGGAGGGCAGCAGATACGCAGTATTTT	CSVEVGDGTSGRAADTQYF
many	TRBV12-3/TRBV12-4	TRBJ1-1	12	TRBD1	TGTGCCAGCAGTGCTTCCGACAGGGGTGCTTTCTTT	CASSASDRGAFF
many	TRBV28	TRBJ2-3	15	TRBD1	TGTGCCAGCCGCCCGGGACAGACTAGCACAGATACGCAGTATTTT	CASRPGQTSTDTQYF
many	TRBV20-1	TRBJ2-7	16	TRBD2	TGCAGTGCTAGAGATTTGGGACTAGCGGGTTTCTACGAGCAGTACTTC	CSARDLGLAGFYEQYF
many	TRBV7-2	TRBJ1-3	17	.	TGTGCCAGCAGCTTAGTCCATCTGCCCGACTCTGGAAACACCATATATTTT	CASSLVHLPDSGNTIYF
many	TRBV6-1	TRBJ2-2	14	TRBD2	TGTGCCAGCTCACCGACTAGCCACACCGGGGAGCTGTTTTTT	CASSPTSHTGELFF
many	TRBV6-2/TRBV6-3	TRBJ2-7	17	TRBD2	TGTGCCAGCAGTAAAGGGATAGGACTAGCGCGCTCCTACGAGCAGTACTTC	CASSKGIGLARSYEQYF
many	TRBV20-1	TRBJ2-7	15	TRBD2	TGCAGTGCTCGACCCGGTTCGGGAGGGCCCTACGAGCAGTACTTC	CSARPGSGGPYEQYF
many	TRBV7-2	TRBJ1-2	14	.	TGTGCCAGCAGCTTAGCCGGCGAGGCCTATGGCTACACCTTC	CASSLAGEAYGYTF
many	TRBV29-1	TRBJ1-2	15	TRBD1	TGCAGCGTTGAACAGCAGACCATGACAGGGACTGGCTACACCTTC	CSVEQQTMTGTGYTF
many	TRBV6-5	TRBJ1-6	14	.	TGTGCCAGCCGGCACAGCGATTATAATTCACCCCTCCACTTT	CASRHSDYNSPLHF
many	TRBV30	TRBJ1-4	17	.	TGTGCCTGGAGTCCCAAGGCAGGGGCCGCATCTAATGAAAAACTGTTTTTT	CAWSPKAGAASNEKLFF
many	TRBV28	TRBJ1-1	14	TRBD1	TGTGCCAGCAGGACGACAGGGAGGACCACTGAAGCTTTCTTT	CASRTTGRTTEAFF
many	TRBV6-5	TRBJ1-1	13	.	TGTGCCAGCATGACAGACGTGGGCACTGAAGCTTTCTTT	CASMTDVGTEAFF
many	TRBV20-1	TRBJ1-3	14	.	TGCAGTGCTAGAGATTGGCGGGACTTAAACACCATATATTTT	CSARDWRDLNTIYF
many	TRBV28	TRBJ1-5	13	TRBD1	TGTGCCAGCAGTTTAACAGGGGCCGAGGCCCAGCATTTT	CASSLTGAEAQHF
many	TRBV9	TRBJ2-5	14	.	TGTGCCAGCAGCGCCACCGATTTGGGAGGGACCCAGTACTTC	CASSATDLGGTQYF
many	TRBV28	TRBJ2-1	14	.	TGTGCCAGCAGTTTGGCAGGGACCTACAATGAGCAGTTCTTC	CASSLAGTYNEQFF
medium-sized	TRBV10-1	TRBJ1-1	13	.	TGCGCCAGCAGTGAGTGGACCAACACTGAAGCTTTCTTT	CASSEWTNTEAFF
many	TRBV11-2	TRBJ2-1	13	.	TGTGCCAGCAGCTTAGCCACTTACAATGAGCAGTTCTTC	CASSLATYNEQFF
many	TRBV21-1	TRBJ1-5	18	.	TGTGCCAGCAGCACCCAAGGGGGACAGGGCCCTTGCGATCAGCCCCAGCATTTT	CASSTQGGQGPCDQPQHF
many	TRBV6-5	TRBJ2-3	16	TRBD2	TGTGCCAGCAGTAAAAGGACTAGCGGGACAACCTATACGCAGTATTTT	CASSKRTSGTTYTQYF
medium-sized	TRBV6-5	TRBJ1-1	15	.	TGTGCCAGCAGTCATCGAGCAAGTATGAACACTGAAGCTTTCTTT	CASSHRASMNTEAFF
many	TRBV3-1	TRBJ2-3	13	.	TGTGCCAGCAGCCGGAGCCACACAGATACGCAGTATTTT	CASSRSHTDTQYF
many	TRBV5-1	TRBJ2-2	18	TRBD2	TGCGCCAGCAGCCCTGGACTAGCGGGAGCGGTTTTCACCGGGGAGCTGTTTTTT	CASSPGLAGAVFTGELFF
.	TRBV28	TRBJ2-6	17	TRBD2	TGTGCCAGCAGGTTCGGGAGGGTATTAACTGGGGCCAACGTCCTGACTTTC	CASRFGRVLTGANVLTF
many	TRBV5-1	TRBJ1-5	18	.	TGCGCCAGCAGCCCCGGGACTCTCGAGGGGTATAGCAATCAGCCCCAGCATTTT	CASSPGTLEGYSNQPQHF
many	TRBV4-1	TRBJ2-7	19	.	TGCGCCAGCAGCCAAGTTGTCCCGAATGTATCCAGAAGCTCCTACGAGCAGTACTTC	CASSQVVPNVSRSSYEQYF
many	TRBV29-1	TRBJ1-1	14	.	TGCAGCGGGACCTACAGGGAACAGAACACTGAAGCTTTCTTT	CSGTYREQNTEAFF
many	TRBV7-9	TRBJ2-1	14	TRBD2	TGTGCCAGCAGCTCAAGCGGGAACCCGAATGAGCAGTTCTTC	CASSSSGNPNEQFF
many	TRBV12-3/TRBV12-4	TRBJ2-3	11	.	TGTGCCAGCTCTGCCTCCGATACGCAGTATTTT	CASSASDTQYF
many	TRBV29-1	TRBJ2-1	15	TRBD2	TGCAGCGTCCGAGGGACTAGCGGGAGTTTCGATGAGCAGTTCTTC	CSVRGTSGSFDEQFF
many	TRBV9	TRBJ2-2	13	TRBD1	TGTGCCAGCAGCGTGACAGGGTCCGGGGAGCTGTTTTTT	CASSVTGSGELFF
many	TRBV28	TRBJ2-3	15	.	TGTGCCAGCAGTTTAAAGAGCCTGAGGGCAGATACGCAGTATTTT	CASSLKSLRADTQYF
many	TRBV5-1	TRBJ2-6	17	.	TGCGCCAGCAGCTTGAACGTGGGGGGCGCTGGGGCCAACGTCCTGACTTTC	CASSLNVGGAGANVLTF
many	TRBV4-1	TRBJ1-1	16	TRBD1	TGCGCCAGCAGTCTTTGGGGGACAGGGGGGAACACTGAAGCTTTCTTT	CASSLWGTGGNTEAFF
.	TRBV10-1	TRBJ2-3	13	.	TGCGCCAGCAGCCGACAACAAAGCGATACGCAGTATTTT	CASSRQQSDTQYF
many	TRBV2	TRBJ1-2	13	.	TGTGCCAGCACCCCGGGACTGGGATATGGCTACACCTTC	CASTPGLGYGYTF
many	TRBV2	TRBJ1-5	14	.	TGTGCCAGCAGTGTATTGAGTAGCAATCAGCCCCAGCATTTT	CASSVLSSNQPQHF
many	TRBV28	TRBJ1-1	13	.	TGTGCCAGCGTGTTGAGCAGGGCCACTGAAGCTTTCTTT	CASVLSRATEAFF
many	TRBV24-1	TRBJ2-2	14	.	TGTGCCACCAGTGATACACAACGAGGCGGGGAGCTGTTTTTT	CATSDTQRGGELFF
medium-sized	TRBV12-3/TRBV12-4	TRBJ1-2	13	.	TGTGCCAGCAGTCTCGGGACTAACTATGGCTACACCTTC	CASSLGTNYGYTF
large	TRBV15	TRBJ2-3	16	.	TGTGCCACCAGCGGGTACTTACGGGACTCACAGGATACGCAGTATTTT	CATSGYLRDSQDTQYF
many	TRBV18	TRBJ1-1	13	.	TGTGCCAGCTCACCACCGGGGGCAGGAACAGCTTTCTTT	CASSPPGAGTAFF
many	TRBV10-3	TRBJ2-5	12	.	TGTGCCATCAGTGAGATAGGGGAGACCCAGTACTTC	CAISEIGETQYF